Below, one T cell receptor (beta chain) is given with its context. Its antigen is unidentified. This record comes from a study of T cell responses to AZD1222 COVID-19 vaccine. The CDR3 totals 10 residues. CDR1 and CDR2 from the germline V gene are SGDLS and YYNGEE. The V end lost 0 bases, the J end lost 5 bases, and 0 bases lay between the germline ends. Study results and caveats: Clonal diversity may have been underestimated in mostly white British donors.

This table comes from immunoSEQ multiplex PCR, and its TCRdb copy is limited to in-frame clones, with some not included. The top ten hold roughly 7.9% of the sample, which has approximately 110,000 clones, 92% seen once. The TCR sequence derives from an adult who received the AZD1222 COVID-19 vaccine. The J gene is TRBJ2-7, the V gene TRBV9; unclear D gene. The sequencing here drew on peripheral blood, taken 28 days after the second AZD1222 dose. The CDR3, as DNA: TGTGCCAGCAGCGTAGACGAGCAGTACTTC. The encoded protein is CASSVDEQYF.